This TCR beta chain was recorded in a study of control samples from healthy donors and cancer patients. This clone was observed once. Assay used: immunoSEQ multiplex PCR; TCRdb lists only in-frame clones, some missing. Of 100,000 to 150,000 clones in the sample, 80% to 90% are singletons; the top ten hold 2.9%. Trimming shortened V by 5 bases and J by 5 bases, and 15 bases separated the two germline ends. Germline V gene sequence: CDR1 KGHSH, CDR2 LQKENI. This CDR3 is built from 15 residues. The sample taken for sequencing was blood. The origin of this receptor is a man aged 55 to 70 in good health. The chain joins TRBV18 to TRBJ1-4; the D gene is possibly TRBD1 (5 bases). CDR3 nucleotides: TGTGCCAGCTCAACCTACGGGACGGGGAATGAAAAACTGTTTTTT. Encoded protein: CASSTYGTGNEKLFF.